Following are 32 T cell receptor beta chains from one sample sequenced in a study of long-term antiretroviral therapy in people with HIV. Survey-level immunoSEQ v3.0 assays were run. Only in-frame clones appear in the TCRdb table, and some are missing; sequencing was by immunoSEQ multiplex PCR. The table records roughly 20,000 clones, roughly 90% of them present only once. The starting material was unsorted PBMCs, obtained 2.1 years after starting antiretroviral therapy. These TCRs come from a man aged 18 to 29 with HIV.

The chain uses TRBV5-6 and TRBJ2-7; D is unresolved. The CDR3 is 13 amino acids. Germline V gene sequence: CDR1 SGHDT, CDR2 YYEEEE. Trimming removed 5 bases at V and 0 bases at J, with 9 bases between. The CDR3 is CASRISGSYEQYF. As DNA, the CDR3 is TGTGCCAGCAGAATCTCGGGCTCCTACGAGCAGTACTTC.

The rearrangement uses TRBV13 and TRBJ2-3; D is unresolved. The CDR3 length is 12 residues. CDR1 is PRHDT, CDR2 FYEKMQ, per germline (reference sequence). Trimming removed 5 bases at V and 6 bases at J, with 9 bases between. CDR3 in amino acids: CASSAEGDTQYF. The DNA of the CDR3 is TGTGCCAGCAGCGCGGAAGGGGATACGCAGTATTTT.

This chain uses TRBV10-3 with TRBJ1-1; D might be TRBD1 (5 bases). This CDR3 comprises 13 residues. Deletions cut 8 bases from V and 1 base from J, with 11 bases between. Germline CDR1 ENHRY, CDR2 SYGVKD. This chain's CDR3 is CAIPRVSNTEAFF. DNA of the CDR3: TGTGCCATCCCCAGGGTTTCGAACACTGAAGCTTTCTTT.

V and J are TRBV2 and TRBJ1-5, with D perhaps matching TRBD1 (6 bases). The CDR3 runs to 13 residues. Trimming pared 5 bases from V and 2 bases from J, leaving 7 bases between. Per germline, CDR1 SNHLY and CDR2 FYNNEI. The CDR3 is CASSRGGNQPQHF. The CDR3 DNA is TGTGCCAGCAGTAGGGGGGGCAATCAGCCCCAGCATTTT.

CDR3 DNA sequence: TGTGCCAGCGCTGAGTTCGCCTACGAGCAGTACTTC. It encodes CASAEFAYEQYF. The V and J genes are TRBV6-1 and TRBJ2-7; D is undetermined. The V end lost 8 bases, the J end lost 2 bases, and 10 bases lay between the germline ends. Germline V CDR1 and CDR2: MNHNS, SASEGT. The CDR3 runs 12 residues.

DNA for the CDR3: TGTGCCAGCAGCTACTTCACGGGACTGACGACCCAGTACTTC. Its translation: CASSYFTGLTTQYF. The chain employs TRBV2 and TRBJ2-5, with D perhaps matching TRBD2 (6 bases). Trimming removed 6 bases from V and 7 bases from J, with 18 bases in between. This CDR3 region has 14 residues. Germline loops: CDR1 SNHLY, CDR2 FYNNEI.

This chain links TRBV5-1 with TRBJ1-5, with D unclear. The CDR3 is 14 residues long. Germline values: CDR1 SGHRS, CDR2 YFSETQ. V was trimmed by 2 bases and J by 6 bases, leaving 12 bases between them. CDR3 loop: CASSLRGLLQPQHF. The CDR3, as DNA: TGCGCCAGCAGCTTACGGGGTCTTCTTCAGCCCCAGCATTTT.

The chain links TRBV9 to TRBJ1-3, with D tentatively TRBD1 (5 bases). The V end was cut by 3 bases, the J end by 4 bases, with 11 bases between. Germline V gives CDR1 SGDLS, CDR2 YYNGEE. The CDR3 has 14 amino acids. CDR3: CASSAGTAGNTIYF. In DNA form, the CDR3 reads TGTGCCAGCAGCGCGGGGACGGCAGGAAACACCATATATTTT.

V is TRBV25-1 and J is TRBJ1-1, with TRBD1 as a possible D gene (5 bases). CDR3 length: 14 residues. CDR1 is MGHDK and CDR2 is SYGVNS in the germline V gene. With 6 bases removed from V and 0 bases from J, the gap between germline ends came to 11 bases. CDR3 residues: CASRRAGVNTEAFF. In nucleotides, the CDR3 is TGTGCCAGCAGAAGGGCGGGGGTGAACACTGAAGCTTTCTTT.

V gene TRBV6-5 combines with J gene TRBJ1-6; weak D call: TRBD1 (6 bases). The CDR3 spans 15 residues. Trimming removed 0 bases at V and 8 bases at J, with 11 bases between. Germline lookup yields CDR1 MNHEY and CDR2 SVGAGI. The DNA of the CDR3 is TGTGCCAGCAGTTACTCAACAGGGTCAGATTCACCCCTCCACTTT. Translating gives CASSYSTGSDSPLHF.

The DNA for the CDR3 is TGTGCCAGCAGTTACTCTCAGGGAGAGAGTGAAAAACTGTTTTTT. Protein product: CASSYSQGESEKLFF. The V call is TRBV6-5, the J call TRBJ1-4; the D gene is possibly TRBD1 (5 bases). The length of the CDR3 is 15 residues. V lost 0 bases, J lost 7 bases, and 12 bases lay in between. Germline-derived CDR1 and CDR2 are MNHEY and SVGAGI.

DNA of the CDR3: TGCAGCCCGCGAGGGGCGGGGGAGACCCAGTACTTC. Translating it yields CSPRGAGETQYF. This chain links TRBV29-1 with TRBJ2-5; D might be TRBD2 (6 bases). V was trimmed by 8 bases and J by 5 bases, leaving 15 bases between them. The germline gives CDR1 SQVTM, CDR2 ANQGSEA. This CDR3 has 12 amino acids.

The chain's CDR3 is CASSEGGGGGWRIETQYF. The DNA for the CDR3 is TGTGCCAGCAGTGAAGGAGGAGGAGGGGGCTGGAGAATAGAGACCCAGTACTTC. The V call is TRBV6-1, the J call TRBJ2-5, with D perhaps matching TRBD1 (7 bases). The V and J ends lost 1 base and 4 bases respectively, with 22 bases between them. This CDR3 contains 18 residues. In germline, CDR1 is MNHNS, CDR2 SASEGT.

The V gene is TRBV4-2, the J gene TRBJ1-1; weak D call: TRBD1 (6 bases). CDR3 size: 16 residues. V lost 0 bases and J 3 bases, leaving 14 bases between the germline ends. Germline V gene lookup returns CDR1 LGHNA and CDR2 YNFKEQ. The CDR3 region has the DNA TGTGCCAGCAGCCAAGAGCTAGGGCCAGGGGACACTGAAGCTTTCTTT. Amino acids: CASSQELGPGDTEAFF.

The chain recombines TRBV5-4 with TRBJ1-5; D might be TRBD1 (5 bases). The length of the CDR3 is 14 residues. Trimming left V 3 bases short and J 5 bases short, with 12 bases between. From germline, CDR1 is SGHNT and CDR2 YYREEE (reference sequence). CDR3 loop: CASSSGPIDQPQHF. The CDR3 DNA reads as TGTGCCAGCAGCTCGGGACCGATCGATCAGCCCCAGCATTTT.

The chain joins TRBV2 to TRBJ2-7; either TRBD1 or TRBD2 may supply D (5 bases each). Germline V lookup: CDR1 SNHLY, CDR2 FYNNEI. CDR3 size: 14 residues. V dropped 4 bases and J dropped 5 bases, with 15 bases sitting between them. For the CDR3, the DNA is TGTGCCAGCAGTGTGTGGTTGGGGGACGACGAGCAGTACTTC. This sequence encodes CASSVWLGDDEQYF.

This clone appeared a single time. The rearrangement links TRBV7-2 to TRBJ2-7, with D possibly being TRBD2 (5 bases). The V gene lost 5 bases and the J gene lost 3 bases, with 14 bases spanning the gap. Germline CDR1 reads SGHTA; CDR2 reads FQGNSA. CDR3 size: 14 residues. The CDR3 spells CASSAGIYRYEQYF. The CDR3 DNA reads as TGTGCCAGCAGCGCCGGGATTTACCGCTACGAGCAGTACTTC.

This clone appeared once. The chain recombines TRBV25-1 with TRBJ1-1; D not certain. V was trimmed by 8 bases and J by 1 base, leaving 14 bases between them. CDR1 and CDR2 (germline): MGHDK, SYGVNS. CDR3 length: 14 residues. CDR3 protein: CASESPWGNTEAFF. The CDR3, as DNA: TGTGCCAGCGAGTCTCCTTGGGGGAACACTGAAGCTTTCTTT.

This clone was detected a few times. The gene calls are TRBV7-8 and TRBJ1-1; perhaps TRBD1 as D (5 bases). The V gene lost 7 bases and the J gene lost 2 bases, with 14 bases spanning the gap. CDR3 length: 14 residues. Germline CDR1 and CDR2: SGHVS and FQNEAQ. The CDR3 DNA reads TGTGCCAGCACCCCCGGGGCCCGAAACACTGAAGCTTTCTTT. It is translated as CASTPGARNTEAFF.

V usage is TRBV5-4 and J usage is TRBJ2-7, with TRBD2 matching over 8 bases. The CDR3 is 13 residues long. Germline V gene sequence: CDR1 SGHNT, CDR2 YYREEE (reference sequence). Germline trimming cut 2 bases from V and 7 bases from J; bases unmatched to any gene: 5. The CDR3 region has the DNA TGTGCCAGCAGCTTTGGCGGGGGGCGGGAGCAGTACTTC. This codes for CASSFGGGREQYF.

The rearrangement links TRBV5-1 to TRBJ1-1; D may be TRBD1 (5 bases). Germline V gene lookup returns CDR1 SGHRS and CDR2 YFSETQ. This CDR3 has 17 amino acids. The germline V and J ends were trimmed by 0 bases and 3 bases, with 18 bases remaining between them. The CDR3 loop reads CASSLAFYRRADTEAFF. The CDR3 nucleotides read TGCGCCAGCAGCTTGGCCTTTTATCGCAGGGCGGACACTGAAGCTTTCTTT.

The chain has TRBV27 and TRBJ1-3, with 9 bases matching TRBD1. Germline loops: CDR1 MNHEY, CDR2 SMNVEV (reference sequence). The V gene end was trimmed by 6 bases and the J gene end by 2 bases; junction bases not matched to a gene: 8. The CDR3 contains 16 residues. CDR3 region: CASRGGQGWTGNTIYF. The CDR3 nucleotides read TGTGCCAGCAGGGGGGGACAGGGATGGACTGGAAACACCATATATTTT.

This sequence joins TRBV19 and TRBJ2-7; D is undetermined. Germline assignment: CDR1 LNHDA and CDR2 SQIVND (reference sequence). The CDR3 has 14 amino acids. V was shortened by 6 bases and J by 5 bases, with 17 bases between the two germline ends. The CDR3 nucleotides are TGTGCCAGTAGCCGTACCCCGGCCACGCACGAGCAGTACTTC. This codes for CASSRTPATHEQYF.

The chain uses TRBV5-1 and TRBJ2-1, with a weak D call TRBD2 (6 bases). CDR3 size: 15 residues. Trimming shortened V by 3 bases and J by 6 bases, and 16 bases separated the two germline ends. Germline V gene lookup returns CDR1 SGHRS and CDR2 YFSETQ. CDR3 bases: TGCGCCAGCAGCTCGGGGGAGCCCGGAAGCAATGAGCAGTTCTTC. This translates into CASSSGEPGSNEQFF.

The J gene is TRBJ1-1, the V gene TRBV30; 7 bases fit TRBD1. The V and J ends lost 3 bases and 3 bases, in that order; junction bases with no gene match: 7. Germline CDR1 reads GTSNPN; CDR2 reads SVGIG (reference sequence). CDR3 length: 14 residues. Here the CDR3 DNA reads TGTGCCTGGAGAGACAGGGTCTCGTACACTGAAGCTTTCTTT. This encodes CAWRDRVSYTEAFF.

The chain is built from TRBV6-5 and TRBJ1-5; D remains ambiguous. V lost 5 bases, J lost 11 bases, and 19 bases lay in between. This CDR3 has 14 amino acids. Germline V CDR1 and CDR2: MNHEY, SVGAGI. Here the CDR3 reads CASSKDPVGVSQHF. The CDR3 DNA reads TGTGCCAGCAGTAAAGATCCCGTTGGGGTGTCCCAGCATTTT.

The chain is built from TRBV6-1 and TRBJ2-7, with D tentatively TRBD1 or TRBD2 (5 bases each). With 3 bases removed from V and 2 bases from J, the gap between germline ends came to 17 bases. The CDR3 consists of 16 residues. Germline values: CDR1 MNHNS, CDR2 SASEGT. This CDR3 is CASSEGWGSGTYEQYF. The DNA of the CDR3 is TGTGCCAGCAGTGAGGGTTGGGGGAGTGGGACCTACGAGCAGTACTTC.

The rearrangement uses TRBV6-1 and TRBJ1-2, with 9 bases aligning to TRBD1. CDR3 size: 14 residues. The V gene end was trimmed by 4 bases and the J gene end by 5 bases; junction bases not matched to a gene: 5. CDR1 and CDR2 from the germline V gene are MNHNS and SASEGT. The CDR3, as DNA: TGTGCCAGCAGTGTAAGGGGACAGGGTTATGGCTACACCTTC. Protein product: CASSVRGQGYGYTF.

This clone was observed a single time. The V and J genes are TRBV19 and TRBJ1-2, with D unclear. This CDR3 contains 14 residues. Trimming cost V 3 bases and J 8 bases, with 16 bases left between them. Germline lookup yields CDR1 LNHDA and CDR2 SQIVND (reference sequence). The CDR3 nucleotides are TGTGCCAGTAGTATCCCAGGCGGACGGAAAGGCTACACCTTC. It yields the protein CASSIPGGRKGYTF.

The chain recombines TRBV6-5 with TRBJ1-2; TRBD1 is a possible D gene (6 bases). CDR1 and CDR2 from the germline V gene are MNHEY and SVGAGI. Trimming took 7 bases from V and 0 from J, leaving 12 bases between them. CDR3 length: 14 amino acids. The CDR3 reads CASKRGVTNYGYTF. The CDR3 bases are TGTGCCAGCAAAAGGGGGGTAACTAACTATGGCTACACCTTC.

V gene TRBV18 combines with J gene TRBJ1-1; unclear D gene. Germline CDR1 KGHSH, CDR2 LQKENI. V lost 5 bases and J 6 bases, leaving 10 bases between the germline ends. The CDR3 covers 12 residues. The CDR3 reads CASSGETAEAFF. For the CDR3, the DNA is TGTGCCAGCTCAGGGGAGACGGCTGAAGCTTTCTTT. Combining the CDR3 with reference TRBV18 and TRBJ1-1 gives the whole variable domain NAGVMQNPRHLVRRRGQEARLRCSPMKGHSHVYWYRQLPEEGLKFMVYLQKENIIDESGMPKERFSAEFPKEGPSILRIQQVVRGDSAAYFCASSGETAEAFFGQGTRLTVV.

This chain joins TRBV5-5 and TRBJ2-7, with D uncertain. Germline V gene lookup returns CDR1 SGHKS and CDR2 YYEKEE (reference sequence). This CDR3 spans 14 amino acids. V was shortened by 2 bases and J by 6 bases, with 15 bases between the two germline ends. As DNA, the CDR3 is TGTGCCAGCAGCTTTAGACTTCAACCGGGCGAGCAGTACTTC. Translated, it gives CASSFRLQPGEQYF. The variable domain in full, completed from reference TRBV5-5 and TRBJ2-7, reads DAGVTQSPTHLIKTRGQQVTLRCSPISGHKSVSWYQQVLGQGPQFIFQYYEKEERGRGNFPDRFSARQFPNYSSELNVNALLLGDSALYLCASSFRLQPGEQYFGPGTRLTVT.